This TCR beta chain was identified during a study of CD8 T cells in ankylosing spondylitis. V lost 5 bases and J 4 bases, leaving 15 bases between the germline ends. Per germline, CDR1 MDHEN and CDR2 SYDVKM. The CDR3 length is 15 residues. This clonotype was observed a few times. TCRdb reprocessed the 5' RACE reads with MiXCR, giving one entry per CDR3 protein. The sample lists about 240,000 distinct CDR3 sequences, about 10% seen once, with under 8% in the top ten. Sequencing was performed on blood, either unsorted or a sorted T cell fraction (not recorded which). This TCR derives from a male donor with ankylosing spondylitis or in good health (not recorded which). This rearrangement joins TRBV28 to TRBJ2-1; D might be TRBD1 (6 bases). Here the CDR3 reads CASSLTGTSYNEQFF. CDR3 in DNA: TGTGCCAGCAGTCTAACCGGGACAAGTTACAATGAGCAGTTCTTC.